Listed here are 28 T cell receptor beta chains from one sample, sequenced in a study of post-analysis software for immune sequencing data. Findings of the study overall: Compared with controls, patients had more of about 5 TRBV segments, including TRBV5-6, TRBV5-1 and TRBV20-1.

cDNA libraries of TCR beta carried unique molecular identifiers. TCRdb called the PCR reads again in MiXCR, with one record for every CDR3 protein. The sample lists roughly 540,000 distinct CDR3 sequences, 34% seen once, with approximately 6% in the top ten. These receptors have no known antigen. Sequenced input: blood. These receptors all come from a girl younger than 18 with multiple sclerosis.

The sample holds a few counts of this clonotype. The chain uses TRBV6-1 and TRBJ2-1, with TRBD2 matching 16 bases. This CDR3 has 19 residues. Germline lookup yields CDR1 MNHNS and CDR2 SASEGT. The V and J ends lost 7 bases and 0 bases, in that order; junction bases with no gene match: 9. CDR3 in amino acids: CASTKGLAGGLSSYNEQFF. In DNA form, the CDR3 reads TGTGCCAGCACGAAGGGACTAGCGGGGGGGTTGAGCTCCTACAATGAGCAGTTCTTC.

A few counts support this clonotype. The chain is built from TRBV9 and TRBJ2-3; 7 nucleotides align to TRBD2. Germline V gene sequence: CDR1 SGDLS, CDR2 YYNGEE. The CDR3 loop spans 15 amino acids. With V trimmed by 2 bases and J by 0 bases, 3 bases remained unmatched. CDR3 sequence: CASSVVGGSTDTQYF. The CDR3 region has the DNA TGTGCCAGCAGCGTCGTGGGGGGGAGCACAGATACGCAGTATTTT.

This chain links TRBV6-4 with TRBJ2-7; 15 bases match TRBD2. Trimming took 5 bases from V and 7 from J; bases not matched to a gene: 12. CDR1 is MRHNA, CDR2 SNTAGT, per germline. The CDR3 spans 17 residues. DNA of the CDR3: TGTGCCAGCAGTCTTCGGACTAGCGGGGGGGACTACAATGAGCAGTACTTC. This translates into CASSLRTSGGDYNEQYF.

In its sample, this clonotype was seen a few times. V and J are TRBV5-6 and TRBJ2-5, with D possibly TRBD1 on 5 matching bases. CDR1 and CDR2 from the germline V gene are SGHDT and YYEEEE. The ends were cut back, 0 bases at V and 1 base at J, with 13 bases in the middle. CDR3 length: 16 residues. DNA for the CDR3: TGTGCCAGCAGCTTGGGCGGTATTGGGGCCCAAGAGACCCAGTACTTC. Its translation is CASSLGGIGAQETQYF. Drawing the rest from reference TRBV5-6 and TRBJ2-5, the complete variable domain is DAGVTQSPTHLIKTRGQQVTLRCSPKSGHDTVSWYQQALGQGPQFIFQYYEEEERQRGNFPDRFSGHQFPNYSSELNVNALLLGDSALYLCASSLGGIGAQETQYFGPGTRLLVL.

This clonotype was found a few times. This rearrangement joins TRBV27 to TRBJ2-3; 10 bases map to TRBD2. CDR1 MNHEY and CDR2 SMNVEV come from the germline V gene (reference sequence). This CDR3 has 19 amino acids. Trimming took 4 bases from V and 4 from J; bases not matched to a gene: 17. Here the CDR3 reads CASSSPGAGGVLSADTQYF. CDR3 DNA: TGTGCCAGCAGTTCCCCGGGAGCGGGGGGGGTCCTGAGCGCAGATACGCAGTATTTT.

This clonotype was recorded a few times. This sequence joins TRBV10-2 and TRBJ2-7, with D tentatively TRBD2 (5 bases). CDR1 and CDR2 from the germline V gene are WSHSY and SAAADI. Trimming pared 7 bases from V and 2 bases from J, leaving 15 bases between. This CDR3 is 14 amino acids long. CDR3 loop: CASIEGGSPYEQYF. The CDR3 DNA reads TGCGCCAGCATAGAGGGTGGTAGTCCCTACGAGCAGTACTTC.

The rearrangement links TRBV13 to TRBJ2-1; D gene uncertain. CDR1 and CDR2 (germline): PRHDT, FYEKMQ (reference sequence). V was clipped by 5 bases and J by 0 bases, with 14 bases between them. The CDR3 sequence is 16 residues long. The CDR3 DNA is TGTGCCAGCAGCCCAATGGGCACGAGCTCCTACAATGAGCAGTTCTTC. Its translation: CASSPMGTSSYNEQFF.

The chain has TRBV12-3 or TRBV12-4 and TRBJ2-1, with D hard to call. Trimming stripped 5 bases from V and 5 bases from J, with 7 bases between. The CDR3 is made up of 12 amino acids. CDR3: CASSPRDNEQFF. DNA for the CDR3: TGTGCCAGCAGTCCCCGGGACAATGAGCAGTTCTTC.

This chain connects TRBV7-9 to TRBJ2-5, with 9 bases identical to TRBD1. Near its end, the DNA agrees better with TRBJ2-7, so the J call may be wrong. The CDR3 sequence is 15 residues long. In germline, CDR1 is SEHNR, CDR2 FQNEAQ (reference sequence). CDR3 sequence: CASSHHRQGDYEQYF. In DNA form, the CDR3 reads TGTGCCAGCAGCCACCATAGACAGGGGGATTACGAGCAGTACTTC.

A remark on this clonotype: At one of its ends the junction is not consistent with the germline gene, which may arise from a read error. The chain has TRBV7-9 and TRBJ1-1, with D uncertain. CDR3 length equals 15 residues. In germline, CDR1 is SEHNR, CDR2 FQNEAQ (reference sequence). DNA of the CDR3: TGTGCCATCAGCTTAGCGTTAGGCACGAACACTGAAGCTTTCTTT. It translates to CAISLALGTNTEAFF.

The V call is TRBV4-1, the J call TRBJ1-2; D remains unclear. CDR1 MGHRA and CDR2 YSYEKL come from the germline V gene. The CDR3 extends over 14 amino acids. V was shortened by 1 base and J by 10 bases, with 16 bases between the two germline ends. CDR3 coding DNA: TGCGCCAGCAGCCAAGTTGGTGATCAGAATGACTACACCTTC. Its translation is CASSQVGDQNDYTF.

In its sample, this clonotype was seen a few times. The V and J genes are TRBV7-9 and TRBJ2-1, with 7 bases lining up with TRBD1. CDR3 length: 12 amino acids. Germline assignment: CDR1 SEHNR and CDR2 FQNEAQ (reference sequence). J lost 15 bases, V lost 5 bases, and 10 bases had no gene match. The CDR3 DNA follows: TGTGCCAGCAGCCGAGACAGGGAACGCTTGTTCTTC. Its protein is CASSRDRERLFF.

The rearrangement uses TRBV10-3 and TRBJ2-5, with D possibly TRBD2 on 6 matching bases. V was shortened by 0 bases and J by 5 bases, with 13 bases between the two germline ends. Looked up from germline, CDR1 is ENHRY and CDR2 is SYGVKD. The CDR3 totals 15 residues. The DNA for the CDR3 is TGTGCCATCAGTGAGTCGGCGCCGGGGAGGGAGACCCAGTACTTC. Translation gives CAISESAPGRETQYF.

This clonotype appeared a few times. This sequence joins TRBV18 and TRBJ1-2; 8 bases are a match to TRBD1. CDR1 is KGHSH and CDR2 is LQKENI in the germline V gene. The CDR3 runs 16 residues. The trim removed 4 bases at V and 3 bases at J, leaving 10 bases unmatched. This CDR3 reads CASSLARQGPHYGYTF. The CDR3 DNA reads TGTGCCAGCTCACTCGCGCGACAGGGGCCACACTATGGCTACACCTTC.

The chain combines TRBV5-8 with TRBJ2-2; D possibly corresponds to TRBD1 (6 bases). This CDR3 region has 16 residues. Trimming cost V 10 bases and J 0 bases, with 19 bases left between them. Germline assignment: CDR1 SGHTS and CDR2 YDEGEE. The CDR3 here is CAGGHGIDANTGELFF. CDR3 DNA: TGTGCCGGGGGCCACGGTATAGACGCGAACACCGGGGAGCTGTTTTTT.

J is TRBJ1-1 and V is TRBV3-1; TRBD1 matches at 8 bases. The CDR3 runs 17 residues. Germline trimming cut 4 bases from V and 3 bases from J; bases unmatched to any gene: 13. Germline V gene data show CDR1 as LGHDT and CDR2 as YNNKEL (reference sequence). The CDR3 region is CASSLDYPGTGDTEAFF. The CDR3 DNA is TGTGCCAGCAGCCTCGATTACCCTGGGACAGGAGACACTGAAGCTTTCTTT.

This chain links TRBV20-1 with TRBJ2-2, with 8 bases lining up with TRBD2. Germline CDR1 DFQATT, CDR2 SNEGSKA (reference sequence). After removal of 3 bases from V and 7 bases from J, the junction contained 4 bases not matched to a gene. The CDR3 sequence is 13 residues long. CDR3 residues: CSASSGANGELFF. The CDR3, as DNA: TGCAGTGCTAGTAGCGGGGCGAACGGGGAGCTGTTTTTT.

About this clonotype itself: Since a much larger clone is just one base distant, this may be a read error. V is TRBV20-1 and J is TRBJ2-7; 9 bases are shared with TRBD1. Per the germline V gene, CDR1 is DFQATT and CDR2 is SNEGSKA (reference sequence). CDR3 length: 16 residues. After removal of 0 bases from V and 9 bases from J, the junction contained 15 bases not matched to a gene. As DNA, the CDR3 is TGCAGTGCTAGAGAGGGTCCCTTCGGACAGGGGTCCGGGCAGTACTTC. As protein: CSAREGPFGQGSGQYF.

This rearrangement joins TRBV5-5 to TRBJ1-4; TRBD1 matches 8 bases. Looked up from germline, CDR1 is SGHKS and CDR2 is YYEKEE (reference sequence). The V gene end was trimmed by 4 bases and the J gene end by 8 bases; junction bases not matched to a gene: 7. The CDR3 runs 14 residues. The CDR3 is CASSQTGEGEKLFF. The CDR3 DNA sequence: TGTGCCAGCAGCCAGACAGGGGAAGGGGAAAAACTGTTTTTT. Complete variable domain (other parts from reference TRBV5-5 and TRBJ1-4): DAGVTQSPTHLIKTRGQQVTLRCSPISGHKSVSWYQQVLGQGPQFIFQYYEKEERGRGNFPDRFSARQFPNYSSELNVNALLLGDSALYLCASSQTGEGEKLFFGSGTQLSVL.

This clonotype was counted only a few times. The genes are TRBV20-1 and TRBJ2-1, with a tentative D call TRBD1 (6 bases). CDR1 is DFQATT, CDR2 SNEGSKA, per germline (reference sequence). V lost 6 bases and J lost 12, with 18 bases in between. This CDR3 is built from 12 residues. The CDR3 is CSAIKTGRGQFF. As DNA, the CDR3 is TGCAGTGCCATTAAGACAGGACGGGGGCAGTTCTTC.

This clonotype was observed a handful of times. The J gene is TRBJ1-1, the V gene TRBV20-1; D not certain. V was pared by 4 bases and J by 1 base, with 7 bases between. The germline CDR1 and CDR2 sequences are DFQATT and SNEGSKA (reference sequence). This CDR3 spans 12 amino acids. CDR3 coding DNA: TGCAGTGCTATAAGAAAGAACACTGAAGCTTTCTTT. Translation gives CSAIRKNTEAFF.

A remark on this clonotype: This may stem from a read error, because a much larger clone lies one nucleotide away. The chain joins TRBV4-1 to TRBJ2-3; D gene ambiguous. Germline V gene sequence: CDR1 MGHRA, CDR2 YSYEKL. The CDR3 is made up of 11 amino acids. Written as DNA, the CDR3 is TGCACCAGCACCAACACAGATACGCAGTATTTT. Translating it yields CTSTNTDTQYF.

The CDR3 DNA follows: TGTGCCAGCTCACCAGCGCGAGGGAGCTATGGCTACACCTTC. Amino acids: CASSPARGSYGYTF. This sequence joins TRBV18 and TRBJ1-2; D call uncertain. The CDR3 covers 14 residues. CDR1 and CDR2 (germline): KGHSH, LQKENI. Between the trimmed V and J ends, which lost 2 bases and 4 bases, there was a span of 11 bases.

The chain combines TRBV3-1 with TRBJ1-1, with D perhaps TRBD1 (6 bases). Germline CDR1 and CDR2: LGHDT and YNNKEL (reference sequence). V was shortened by 2 bases and J by 11 bases, with 18 bases between the two germline ends. This CDR3 comprises 14 residues. Here the CDR3 DNA reads TGTGCCAGCAGCCAATACCAGGGGCCCGGTGGGGCTTTCTTT. It translates to CASSQYQGPGGAFF. Filled out from reference TRBV3-1 and TRBJ1-1, the complete variable domain reads DTAVSQTPKYLVTQMGNDKSIKCEQNLGHDTMYWYKQDSKKFLKIMFSYNNKELIINETVPNRFSPKSPDKAHLNLHINSLELGDSAVYFCASSQYQGPGGAFFGQGTRLTVV.

This clonotype was detected only a few times. The genes are TRBV20-1 and TRBJ1-5; D unresolved. V lost 3 bases, J lost 7 bases, and 7 bases lay in between. The V gene's germline CDR1 is DFQATT and CDR2 SNEGSKA (reference sequence). This CDR3 has 11 amino acids. The CDR3 nucleotides read TGCAGTGCTAGTAGTGAACAGCCCCAGCATTTT. Translation gives CSASSEQPQHF.

J is TRBJ1-5 and V is TRBV9; D perhaps matches TRBD1 (6 bases). This CDR3 contains 14 residues. Germline V lookup: CDR1 SGDLS, CDR2 YYNGEE. Trimming stripped 2 bases from V and 2 bases from J, with 8 bases between. CDR3 DNA sequence: TGTGCCAGCAGCGTCAACAGGGGCAATCAGCCCCAGCATTTT. This encodes CASSVNRGNQPQHF.

The chain employs TRBV20-1 and TRBJ2-5; perhaps D is TRBD1 or TRBD2 (5 bases each). The V and J ends lost 2 bases and 3 bases respectively, with 16 bases between them. The length of the CDR3 is 15 residues. CDR1 DFQATT and CDR2 SNEGSKA come from the germline V gene (reference sequence). DNA for the CDR3: TGCAGTGCTAGAATCCGGGACGGGGACGAAGAGACCCAGTACTTC. Translation gives CSARIRDGDEETQYF.

In its sample, this clonotype was seen many times. The CDR3 loop reads CASSLGSGEETQYF. CDR3 in DNA: TGTGCCAGCAGCTTGGGGTCAGGGGAGGAGACCCAGTACTTC. The J gene is TRBJ2-5, the V gene TRBV5-6; maybe TRBD1 (6 bases). CDR3 length: 14 amino acids. CDR1 is SGHDT and CDR2 is YYEEEE in the germline V gene. Trimming cost V 0 bases and J 5 bases, with 11 bases left between them.